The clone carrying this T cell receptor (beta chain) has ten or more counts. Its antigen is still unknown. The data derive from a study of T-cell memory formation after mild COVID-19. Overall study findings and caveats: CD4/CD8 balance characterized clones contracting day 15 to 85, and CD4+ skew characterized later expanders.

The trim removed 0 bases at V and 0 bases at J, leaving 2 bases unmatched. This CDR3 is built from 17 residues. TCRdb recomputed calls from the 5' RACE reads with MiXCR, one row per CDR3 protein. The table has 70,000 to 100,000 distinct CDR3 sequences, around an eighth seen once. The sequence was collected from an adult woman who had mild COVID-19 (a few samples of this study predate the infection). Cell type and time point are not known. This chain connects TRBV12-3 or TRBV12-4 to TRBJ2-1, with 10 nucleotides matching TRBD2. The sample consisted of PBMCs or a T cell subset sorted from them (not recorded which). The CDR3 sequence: CASSLAPSGSSYNEQFF. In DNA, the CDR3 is TGTGCCAGCAGTTTAGCCCCTAGCGGGAGCTCCTACAATGAGCAGTTCTTC.